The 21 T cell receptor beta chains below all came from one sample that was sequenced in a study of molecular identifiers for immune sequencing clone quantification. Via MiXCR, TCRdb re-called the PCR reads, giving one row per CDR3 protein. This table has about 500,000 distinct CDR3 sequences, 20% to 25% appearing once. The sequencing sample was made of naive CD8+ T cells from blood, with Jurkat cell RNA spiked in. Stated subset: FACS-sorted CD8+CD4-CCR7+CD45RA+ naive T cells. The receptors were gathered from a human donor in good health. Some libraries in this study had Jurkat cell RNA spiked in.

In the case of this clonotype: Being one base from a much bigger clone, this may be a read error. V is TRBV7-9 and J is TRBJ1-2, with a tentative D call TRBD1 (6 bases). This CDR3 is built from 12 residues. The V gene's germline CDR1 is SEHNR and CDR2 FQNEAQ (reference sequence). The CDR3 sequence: CASGLEDRRFTF. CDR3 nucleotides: TGTGCCAGCGGCTTAGAAGACAGGCGATTCACCTTC. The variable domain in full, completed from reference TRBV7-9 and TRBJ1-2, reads DTGVSQNPRHKITKRGQNVTFRCDPISEHNRLYWYRQTLGQGPEFLTYFQNEAQLEKSRLLSDRFSAERPKGSFSTLEIQRTEQGDSAMYLCASGLEDRRFTFGSGTRLTVV.

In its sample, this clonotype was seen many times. The CDR3 region has the DNA TGCAGCGTTGAAGATTTGGGGGGGTCCACTAACACCGGGGAGCTGTTTTTT. Its translation: CSVEDLGGSTNTGELFF. The chain couples TRBV29-1 to TRBJ2-2, with TRBD2 matching over 7 bases. V lost 0 bases to trimming and J lost 2 bases; unmatched junction nucleotides: 9. Germline V gene sequence: CDR1 SQVTM, CDR2 ANQGSEA. This CDR3 comprises 17 residues.

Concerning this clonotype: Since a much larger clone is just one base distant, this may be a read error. The CDR3 DNA reads TGCGCCAGCAGCCAAGATTGCCGGTTGCTAGCGGGGTACGAGACCCAGCACTTC. It yields the protein CASSQDCRLLAGYETQHF. The chain carries TRBV4-3 and TRBJ2-5; 9 nucleotides align to TRBD2. Germline V CDR1 and CDR2: LGHNA, YSLEER. This CDR3 spans 18 amino acids.

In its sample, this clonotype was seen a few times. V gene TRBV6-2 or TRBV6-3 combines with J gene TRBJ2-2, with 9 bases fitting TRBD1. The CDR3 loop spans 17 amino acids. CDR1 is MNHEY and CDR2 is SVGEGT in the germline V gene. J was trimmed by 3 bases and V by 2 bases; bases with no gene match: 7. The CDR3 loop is CASSYKGTGPYTGELFF. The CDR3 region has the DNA TGTGCCAGCAGTTACAAGGGGACAGGGCCCTACACCGGGGAGCTGTTTTTT.

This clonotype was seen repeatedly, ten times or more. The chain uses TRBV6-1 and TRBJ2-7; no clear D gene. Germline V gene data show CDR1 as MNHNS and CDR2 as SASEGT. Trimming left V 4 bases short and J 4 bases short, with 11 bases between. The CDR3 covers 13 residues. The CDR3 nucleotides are TGTGCCAGCAGTGTTTCGGCTATTTACGAGCAGTACTTC. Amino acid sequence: CASSVSAIYEQYF.

The CDR3 is CAWRIPGTSEAFF. In DNA, the CDR3 is TGTGCCTGGAGAATTCCGGGGACGTCGGAAGCTTTCTTT. The gene calls are TRBV30 and TRBJ1-1; TRBD1 is a possible D gene (5 bases). The V gene's germline CDR1 is GTSNPN and CDR2 SVGIG (reference sequence). The CDR3 consists of 13 residues. Trimming left V 3 bases short and J 8 bases short, with 16 bases between.

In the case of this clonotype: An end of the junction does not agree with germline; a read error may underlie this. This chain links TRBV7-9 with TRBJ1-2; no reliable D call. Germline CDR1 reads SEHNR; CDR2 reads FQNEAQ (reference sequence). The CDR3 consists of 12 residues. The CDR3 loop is CANSYDGDGYTF. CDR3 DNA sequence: TGTGCCAACAGCTATGACGGGGATGGCTACACCTTC.

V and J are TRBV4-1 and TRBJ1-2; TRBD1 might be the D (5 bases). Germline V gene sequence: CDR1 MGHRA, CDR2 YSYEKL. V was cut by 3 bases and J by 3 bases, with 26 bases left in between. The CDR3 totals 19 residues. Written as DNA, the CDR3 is TGCGCCAGCAGCCAGCAAAATCCGGGACCAAAACTCGTCGACTATGGCTACACCTTC. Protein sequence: CASSQQNPGPKLVDYGYTF.

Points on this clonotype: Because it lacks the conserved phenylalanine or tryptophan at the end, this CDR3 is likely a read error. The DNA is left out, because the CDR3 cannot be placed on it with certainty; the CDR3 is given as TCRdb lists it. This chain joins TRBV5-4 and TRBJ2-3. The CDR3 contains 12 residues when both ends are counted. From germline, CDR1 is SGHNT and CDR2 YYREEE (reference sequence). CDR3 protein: CASSDITDTQCS.

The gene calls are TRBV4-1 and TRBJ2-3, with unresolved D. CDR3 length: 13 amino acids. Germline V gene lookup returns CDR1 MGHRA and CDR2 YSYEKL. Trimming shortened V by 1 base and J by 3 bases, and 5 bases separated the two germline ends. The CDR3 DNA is TGCGCCAGCAGCCAAGTGGCGACAGATACGCAGTATTTT. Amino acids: CASSQVATDTQYF.

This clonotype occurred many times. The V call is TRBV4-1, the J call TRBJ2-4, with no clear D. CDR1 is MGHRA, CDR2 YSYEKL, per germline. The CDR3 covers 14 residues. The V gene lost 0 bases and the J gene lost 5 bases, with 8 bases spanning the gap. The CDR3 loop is CASSQDYGQNIQYF. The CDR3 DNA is TGCGCCAGCAGCCAAGATTACGGACAAAACATTCAGTACTTC.

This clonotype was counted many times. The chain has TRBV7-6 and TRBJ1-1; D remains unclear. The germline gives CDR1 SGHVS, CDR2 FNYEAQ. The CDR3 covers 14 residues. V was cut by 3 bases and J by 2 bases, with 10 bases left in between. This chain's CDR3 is CASSFSGLNTEAFF. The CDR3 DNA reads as TGTGCCAGCAGCTTTTCAGGCCTCAACACTGAAGCTTTCTTT.

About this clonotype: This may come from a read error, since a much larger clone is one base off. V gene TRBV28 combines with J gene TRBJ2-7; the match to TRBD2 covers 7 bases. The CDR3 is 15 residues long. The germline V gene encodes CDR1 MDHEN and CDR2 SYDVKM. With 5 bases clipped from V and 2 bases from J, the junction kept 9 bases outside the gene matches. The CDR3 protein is CASSVFGSGAYEQYF. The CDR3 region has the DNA TGTGCCAGCAGTGTCTTCGGGAGCGGGGCCTACGAGCAGTACTTC.

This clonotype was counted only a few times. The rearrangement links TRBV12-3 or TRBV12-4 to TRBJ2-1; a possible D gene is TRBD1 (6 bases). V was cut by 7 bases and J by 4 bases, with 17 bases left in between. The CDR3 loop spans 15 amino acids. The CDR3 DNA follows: TGTGCCAGCACCACTATACAGGGTTTTTACAATGAGCAGTTCTTC. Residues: CASTTIQGFYNEQFF.

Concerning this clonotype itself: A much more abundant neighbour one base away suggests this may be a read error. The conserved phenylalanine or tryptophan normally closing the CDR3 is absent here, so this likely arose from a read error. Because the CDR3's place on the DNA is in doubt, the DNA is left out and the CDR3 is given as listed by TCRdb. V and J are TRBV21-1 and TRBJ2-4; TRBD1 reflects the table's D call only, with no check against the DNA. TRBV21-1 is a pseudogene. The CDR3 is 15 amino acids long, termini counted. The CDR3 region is CASSKKGDRQNIQYL.

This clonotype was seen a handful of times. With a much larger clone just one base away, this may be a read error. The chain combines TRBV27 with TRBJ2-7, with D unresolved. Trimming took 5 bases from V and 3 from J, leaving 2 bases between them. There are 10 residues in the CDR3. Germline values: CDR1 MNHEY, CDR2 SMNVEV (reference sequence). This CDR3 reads CASSIYEQYF. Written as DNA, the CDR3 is TGTGCCAGCAGTATCTACGAGCAGTACTTC.

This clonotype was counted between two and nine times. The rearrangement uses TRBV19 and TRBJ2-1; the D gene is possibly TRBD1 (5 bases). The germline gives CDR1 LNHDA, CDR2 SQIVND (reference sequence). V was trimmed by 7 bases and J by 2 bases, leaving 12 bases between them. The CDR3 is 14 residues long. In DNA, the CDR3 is TGTGCCAGTAAATGGGCAGGGCCCTACAATGAGCAGTTCTTC. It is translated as CASKWAGPYNEQFF.

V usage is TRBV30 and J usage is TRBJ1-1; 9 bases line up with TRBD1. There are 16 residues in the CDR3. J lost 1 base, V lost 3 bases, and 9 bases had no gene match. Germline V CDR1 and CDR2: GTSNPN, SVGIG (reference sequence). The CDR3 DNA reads TGTGCCTGGAGCGGTCCCGGGACAGGGCCGAACACTGAAGCTTTCTTT. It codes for CAWSGPGTGPNTEAFF.

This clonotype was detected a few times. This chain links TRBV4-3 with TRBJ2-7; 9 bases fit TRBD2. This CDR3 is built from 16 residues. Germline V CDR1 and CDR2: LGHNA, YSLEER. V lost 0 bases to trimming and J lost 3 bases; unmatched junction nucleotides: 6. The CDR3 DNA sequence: TGCGCCAGCAGCCAAGATCGCGCGGGGGGGATCTACGAGCAGTACTTC. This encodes CASSQDRAGGIYEQYF.

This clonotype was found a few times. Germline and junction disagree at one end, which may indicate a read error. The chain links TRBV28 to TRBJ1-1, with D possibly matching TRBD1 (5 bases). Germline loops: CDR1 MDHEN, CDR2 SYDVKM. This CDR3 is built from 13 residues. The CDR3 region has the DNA TGTGCCGGCAGTTACCTCGGGGGGACTGAAGCTTTCTTT. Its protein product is CAGSYLGGTEAFF.

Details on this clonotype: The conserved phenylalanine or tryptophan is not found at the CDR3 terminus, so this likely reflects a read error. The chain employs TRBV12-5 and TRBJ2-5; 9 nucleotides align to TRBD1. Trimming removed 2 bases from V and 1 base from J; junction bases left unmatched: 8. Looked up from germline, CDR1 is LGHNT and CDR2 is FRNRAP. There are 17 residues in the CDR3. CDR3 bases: TGTGCTAGTGGTTTGCGGCCACCGGGACAGGGCCAAGAGACCCAGTACCTC. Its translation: CASGLRPPGQGQETQYL.